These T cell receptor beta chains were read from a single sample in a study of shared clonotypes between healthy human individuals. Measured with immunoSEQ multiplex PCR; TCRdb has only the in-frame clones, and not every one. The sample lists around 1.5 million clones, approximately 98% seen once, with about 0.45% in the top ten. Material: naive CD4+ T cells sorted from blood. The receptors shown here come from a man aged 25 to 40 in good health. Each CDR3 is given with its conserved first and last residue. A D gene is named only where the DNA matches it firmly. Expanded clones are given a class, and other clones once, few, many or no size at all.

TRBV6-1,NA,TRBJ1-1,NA,CASSPPSVRSSVF,TGTGCCAGCAGCCCTCCCAGCGTGCGGTCCTCGGTCTTT
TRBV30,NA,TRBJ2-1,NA,CAWSLVIEQFF,TGTGCCTGGAGTCTAGTAATCGAGCAGTTCTTC
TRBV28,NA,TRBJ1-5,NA,CAQSGFNQPQHF,TGTGCCCAATCAGGCTTCAATCAGCCCCAGCATTTT
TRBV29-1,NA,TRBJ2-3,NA,CSVEDRLSTDTQYF,TGCAGCGTTGAAGACCGACTGAGCACAGATACGCAGTATTTT
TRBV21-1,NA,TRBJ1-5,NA,CASSKGTQEYSNQPQHF,TGTGCCAGCAGCAAAGGGACTCAAGAGTATAGCAATCAGCCCCAGCATTTT
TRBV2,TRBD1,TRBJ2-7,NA,CANSGQGAEKYF,TGTGCCAACAGTGGACAGGGGGCGGAAAAGTACTTC
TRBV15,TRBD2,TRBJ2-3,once,CATSTRSTSGSTDTQYF,TGTGCCACCAGCACCCGGTCGACTAGCGGATCCACAGATACGCAGTATTTT
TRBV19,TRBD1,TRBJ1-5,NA,CASSRDRTNQPQHF,TGTGCCAGTAGCCGGGACAGGACTAACCAGCCCCAGCATTTT
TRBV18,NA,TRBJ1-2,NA,CASSPDRGESHGYTF,TGTGCCAGCTCACCCGACCGGGGCGAATCGCATGGCTACACCTTC
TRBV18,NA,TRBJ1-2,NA,CASSVINYGYTF,TGTGCCAGCTCCGTAATCAACTATGGCTACACCTTC
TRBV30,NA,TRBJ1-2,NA,CAWTFIEGIYGYTF,TGTGCCTGGACGTTTATAGAGGGAATCTATGGCTACACCTTC
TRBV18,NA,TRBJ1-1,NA,CASSPYRTEAFF,TGTGCCAGCTCACCATACAGGACTGAAGCTTTCTTT
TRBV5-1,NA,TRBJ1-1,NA,CASSLTRSGRGTEAFF,TGCGCCAGCAGCTTAACACGTTCAGGGCGGGGGACTGAAGCTTTCTTT
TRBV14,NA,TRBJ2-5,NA,CASSQVPRTQYF,TGTGCCAGCAGCCAAGTTCCCCGGACCCAGTACTTC
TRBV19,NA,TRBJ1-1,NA,CASSLRGWDTEAFF,TGTGCCAGTAGCCTCAGGGGTTGGGACACTGAAGCTTTCTTT
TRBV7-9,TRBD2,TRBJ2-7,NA,CASSFGGIGYEQYF,TGTGCCAGCAGCTTCGGGGGGATTGGCTACGAGCAGTACTTC
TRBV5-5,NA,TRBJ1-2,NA,CASSLFFSNYGYTF,TGTGCCAGCAGCTTGTTCTTCTCTAACTATGGCTACACCTTC
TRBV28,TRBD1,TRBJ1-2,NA,CASSLLGRGSYGYTF,TGTGCCAGCAGTTTACTCGGCAGGGGGAGTTATGGCTACACCTTC
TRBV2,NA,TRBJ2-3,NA,CASSEPQGWTDTQYF,TGTGCCAGCAGTGAGCCTCAGGGTTGGACAGATACGCAGTATTTT
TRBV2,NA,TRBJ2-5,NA,CASSEPLISRQEIQYF,TGTGCCAGCAGCGAACCCCTGATTAGCCGCCAAGAGATCCAGTACTTC
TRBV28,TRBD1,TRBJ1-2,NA,CASSSGTGHYGYTF,TGTGCCAGCAGTTCCGGGACAGGGCACTATGGCTACACCTTC
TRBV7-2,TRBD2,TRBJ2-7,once,CASRSLAGRPYEQYF,TGTGCCAGCAGGAGTCTAGCGGGAAGGCCCTACGAGCAGTACTTC
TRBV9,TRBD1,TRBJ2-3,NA,CASSKGQGANTQYF,TGTGCCAGCAGCAAGGGACAGGGGGCGAATACGCAGTATTTT
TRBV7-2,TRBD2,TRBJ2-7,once,CASSLESSGRQYF,TGTGCCAGCAGCTTAGAGTCTAGCGGGAGGCAGTACTTC
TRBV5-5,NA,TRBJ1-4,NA,CASSRDGATNEKLFF,TGTGCCAGCAGCCGGGATGGGGCAACTAATGAAAAACTGTTTTTT
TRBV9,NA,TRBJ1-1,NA,CASSETGQNTEAFF,TGTGCCAGCAGCGAGACAGGACAGAACACTGAAGCTTTCTTT
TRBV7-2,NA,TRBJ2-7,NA,CASSLSFEQYF,TGTGCCAGCAGCTTAAGTTTCGAGCAGTACTTC
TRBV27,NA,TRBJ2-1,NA,CASTPGGTITNEQFF,TGTGCCAGCACCCCTGGTGGGACCATTACCAATGAGCAGTTCTTC
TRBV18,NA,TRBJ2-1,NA,CASSPNTGRSYNEQFF,TGTGCCAGCTCACCGAACACCGGACGCTCCTACAATGAGCAGTTCTTC
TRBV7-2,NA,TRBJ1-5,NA,CASSRAGGPQHF,TGTGCCAGCAGCCGAGCCGGCGGGCCCCAGCATTTT
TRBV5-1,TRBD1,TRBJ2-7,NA,CASSSQRDRGHEQYF,TGCGCCAGCAGCTCCCAGCGGGACAGGGGCCACGAGCAGTACTTC
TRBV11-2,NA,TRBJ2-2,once,CASSFTRVTGELFF,TGTGCCAGCAGCTTTACGCGGGTCACCGGGGAGCTGTTTTTT
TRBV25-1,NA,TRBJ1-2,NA,CASSPHGDGEQGTYGYTF,TGTGCCAGCAGTCCTCACGGCGACGGAGAGCAGGGGACGTATGGCTACACCTTC
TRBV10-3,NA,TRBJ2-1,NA,CAISAGPEDEQFF,TGTGCCATCAGTGCCGGGCCCGAGGATGAGCAGTTCTTC
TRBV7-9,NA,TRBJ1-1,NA,CASSLSRQIRKMNTEAFF,TGTGCCAGCAGCTTAAGCCGCCAAATCAGGAAGATGAACACTGAAGCTTTCTTT